This T cell receptor beta chain was retrieved from a study of control samples from healthy donors and cancer patients. Profiling relied on immunoSEQ multiplex PCR, and the TCRdb table lists in-frame clones only, not all of them. The profile shows approximately 220,000 clones, 85% to 95% of them singletons. Looked up from germline, CDR1 is GTSNPN and CDR2 is SVGIG (reference sequence). The length of the CDR3 is 14 residues. V shed 4 bases and J 6 bases; nucleotides not matched to a gene: 9. The chain has TRBV30 and TRBJ2-7; the match to TRBD1 covers 10 bases. The clonotype was recovered from a man aged 45 to 65 in good health. The sample taken for sequencing was blood. The DNA for the CDR3 is TGTGCCTGGACCCGGGACAGGGGAGATGGCGAGCAGTACTTC. Amino acid sequence: CAWTRDRGDGEQYF.